The 22 T cell receptor beta chains listed next were all sequenced from one sample in a study of OX40 agonist ivuxolimab in advanced cancers. Library preparation employed the immunoSEQ multiplex PCR assay. The table comes from immuneACCESS by way of TCRdb, which keeps in-frame sequences with V and J called. Part of the clones is missing from these tables; in studies checked, under half for an unresolved V gene and the rest for unknown reasons. The sample table shows around 84,000 clones, and approximately 88% are seen once. The ten largest make up roughly 6.6% of the sample. The input for sequencing was CD4+ or CD8+ T cells sorted from blood, taken in a trial of the OX40 agonist ivuxolimab. The receptor set was obtained from an adult with an advanced solid tumor such as melanoma, head and neck, liver or kidney cancer.

The gene calls are TRBV7-9 and TRBJ1-1, with TRBD1 identical over 9 bases. V was clipped by 2 bases and J by 7 bases; unmatched bases: 2. CDR3 length equals 13 residues. The germline CDR1 and CDR2 sequences are SEHNR and FQNEAQ (reference sequence). In nucleotides, the CDR3 is TGTGCCAGCAGCTTACGGACAGGGGATGAAGCTTTCTTT. It encodes CASSLRTGDEAFF.

This clone appeared once. The CDR3 sequence is CASVLRDPYEAFF. For the CDR3, the DNA is TGTGCCAGCGTCCTCCGGGACCCCTATGAAGCTTTCTTT. The genes are TRBV6-1 and TRBJ1-1, with a tentative D call TRBD1 (5 bases). V lost 8 bases to trimming and J lost 7 bases, with 17 bases between them. This CDR3 region has 13 residues. The germline V gene has CDR1 MNHNS and CDR2 SASEGT.

The chain links TRBV4-1 to TRBJ2-3; D may be TRBD2 (5 bases). This CDR3 has 17 residues. CDR1 is MGHRA, CDR2 YSYEKL, per germline. Trimming shortened V by 1 base and J by 7 bases, and 21 bases separated the two germline ends. The CDR3 nucleotides read TGCGCCAGCAGCCAAGGTGGGGTATACTCTCTAGCACATACGCAGTATTTT. Amino acids: CASSQGGVYSLAHTQYF.

This clone was seen only a few times. This chain links TRBV2 with TRBJ2-7; D not certain. The CDR3 extends over 12 amino acids. Trimming removed 11 bases from V and 4 bases from J, with 15 bases in between. CDR1 is SNHLY and CDR2 is FYNNEI in the germline V gene. The CDR3: CALRVDNYEQYF. The CDR3 bases are TGTGCCCTTCGGGTAGACAATTACGAGCAGTACTTC.

This clone was seen just once. The J gene is TRBJ2-3, the V gene TRBV9, with 13 bases fitting TRBD2. From germline, CDR1 is SGDLS and CDR2 YYNGEE. This CDR3 spans 16 amino acids. Trimming cost V 4 bases and J 4 bases; bases outside gene matches: 6. The CDR3 coding sequence is TGTGCCAGCAGCTTTACTAGCGGGGGGGTGTCAGATACGCAGTATTTT. Protein product: CASSFTSGGVSDTQYF.

V gene TRBV2 combines with J gene TRBJ1-3; 9 bases are shared with TRBD1. The CDR3 spans 18 residues. Germline V gene sequence: CDR1 SNHLY, CDR2 FYNNEI. The V gene end was trimmed by 6 bases and the J gene end by 0 bases; junction bases not matched to a gene: 12. The CDR3 nucleotides read TGTGCCAGCAGATGGGACAGGGCATCAACGAGCTCTGGAAACACCATATATTTT. As protein: CASRWDRASTSSGNTIYF.

The chain has TRBV7-3 and TRBJ1-2; TRBD1 might be the D (5 bases). The CDR3 loop spans 17 amino acids. CDR1 SGHTA and CDR2 FQGTGA come from the germline V gene. V dropped 5 bases and J dropped 4 bases, with 23 bases sitting between them. Here the CDR3 DNA reads TGTGCCAGCAGCCAGAAGGGTGGACTGATCGGGGGCTATGGCTACACCTTC. This encodes CASSQKGGLIGGYGYTF.

The chain employs TRBV7-9 and TRBJ2-1; D perhaps matches TRBD1 (6 bases). The germline gives CDR1 SEHNR, CDR2 FQNEAQ (reference sequence). CDR3 size: 16 residues. V lost 5 bases and J lost 5, with 19 bases in between. CDR3 sequence reads: CASSPRTVLTNNEQFF. CDR3 sequence (DNA): TGTGCCAGCAGCCCCAGGACAGTCCTAACCAACAATGAGCAGTTCTTC. Based on the CDR3 plus reference TRBV7-9 and TRBJ2-1, the full variable domain is DTGVSQNPRHKITKRGQNVTFRCDPISEHNRLYWYRQTLGQGPEFLTYFQNEAQLEKSRLLSDRFSAERPKGSFSTLEIQRTEQGDSAMYLCASSPRTVLTNNEQFFGPGTRLTVL.

The chain recombines TRBV25-1 with TRBJ1-3; D gene ambiguous. Trimming pared 6 bases from V and 0 bases from J, leaving 3 bases between. Per the germline V gene, CDR1 is MGHDK and CDR2 is SYGVNS. The CDR3 runs 12 residues. CDR3 loop: CASRGSGNTIYF. The CDR3 nucleotides are TGTGCCAGCAGGGGCTCTGGAAACACCATATATTTT. The full variable domain, with the rest looked up from reference TRBV25-1 and TRBJ1-3, is EADIYQTPRYLVIGTGKKITLECSQTMGHDKMYWYQQDPGMELHLIHYSYGVNSTEKGDLSSESTVSRIRTEHFPLTLESARPSHTSQYLCASRGSGNTIYFGEGSWLTVV.

V gene TRBV29-1 combines with J gene TRBJ2-2, with 7 positions matching TRBD1. V lost 7 bases and J lost 5; bases outside the gene matches: 10. Germline CDR1 is SQVTM and CDR2 is ANQGSEA. The CDR3 contains 14 residues. The CDR3 DNA is TGCAGCGCCGCGAAAACAGGGGTTACCGGGGAGCTGTTTTTT. Translating it yields CSAAKTGVTGELFF.

The chain couples TRBV5-1 to TRBJ2-1, with a weak D call TRBD2 (5 bases). This CDR3 region has 12 residues. V shed 0 bases and J shed 12 bases, with 10 bases lying between them. The V gene's germline CDR1 is SGHRS and CDR2 YFSETQ. The CDR3 coding sequence is TGCGCCAGCAGCTTGGAGTTCGGGGTGCAGTTCTTC. Translated: CASSLEFGVQFF.

The V gene is TRBV19, the J gene TRBJ2-7; D is perhaps TRBD1 or TRBD2 (7 bases each). Trimming removed 8 bases from V and 4 bases from J, with 21 bases in between. The germline CDR1 and CDR2 sequences are LNHDA and SQIVND (reference sequence). CDR3 size: 15 residues. CDR3 coding DNA: TGTGCCAGTTCTACCTACGCTCAGGGGGGGTACGAGCAGTACTTC. Residues: CASSTYAQGGYEQYF.

This chain joins TRBV6-5 and TRBJ2-6, with no clear D. The germline V and J ends were trimmed by 8 bases and 0 bases, with 11 bases remaining between them. This CDR3 has 15 amino acids. Germline lookup yields CDR1 MNHEY and CDR2 SVGAGI. CDR3 in amino acids: CASRRRNSGANVLTF. The DNA for the CDR3 is TGTGCCAGCCGAAGACGGAACTCTGGGGCCAACGTCCTGACTTTC.

The chain has TRBV7-2 and TRBJ2-2; 10 bases align to TRBD2. The CDR3 has 16 amino acids. V lost 5 bases and J lost 4; bases outside the gene matches: 7. Germline values: CDR1 SGHTA, CDR2 FQGNSA. DNA for the CDR3: TGTGCCAGCAGCCGGCGACTAGCGGGTATCACCGGGGAGCTGTTTTTT. It specifies CASSRRLAGITGELFF.

The chain has TRBV6-6 and TRBJ1-5; 9 nucleotides match TRBD1. The germline CDR1 and CDR2 sequences are MNHNY and SVGAGI (reference sequence). V shed 6 bases and J 9 bases; nucleotides not matched to a gene: 6. The CDR3 totals 13 residues. The CDR3 DNA reads as TGTGCCAGCAGGAGGACAGGGGAACGGCCCCAGCATTTT. This encodes CASRRTGERPQHF.

V gene TRBV21-1 combines with J gene TRBJ2-5; whether TRBD1, the table's D call, matches the DNA was not checked. TRBV21-1 is annotated as a pseudogene. The CDR3 covers 16 residues. The CDR3, as DNA: TGTGCCAGCAGCAAAAGTCCCGGGACAGAACCAGAGACCCAGTACTTC. Translating gives CASSKSPGTEPETQYF.

The V call is TRBV6-5, the J call TRBJ1-6, with 8 bases fitting TRBD1. CDR3 length equals 12 residues. Germline V gene data show CDR1 as MNHEY and CDR2 as SVGAGI. V lost 6 bases and J lost 8; bases outside the gene matches: 0. CDR3 sequence: CASRTGDSPLHF. In DNA, the CDR3 is TGTGCCAGCAGGACAGGGGATTCACCCCTCCACTTT.

The rearrangement uses TRBV30 and TRBJ2-7; D is uncertain. The CDR3 extends over 12 amino acids. Trimming stripped 2 bases from V and 6 bases from J, with 11 bases between. Germline V lookup: CDR1 GTSNPN, CDR2 SVGIG (reference sequence). CDR3: CAWSFRVGEQYF. The CDR3 bases are TGTGCCTGGAGTTTTAGGGTTGGCGAGCAGTACTTC.

This clone was detected only a few times. The V call is TRBV6-5, the J call TRBJ2-7, with 11 bases that match TRBD2. The CDR3 has 15 amino acids. J was trimmed by 1 base and V by 4 bases; bases with no gene match: 3. Per the germline V gene, CDR1 is MNHEY and CDR2 is SVGAGI. Here the CDR3 reads CASSLAGGSSYEQYF. CDR3 nucleotides: TGTGCCAGCAGTTTAGCGGGAGGGAGTTCCTACGAGCAGTACTTC.

V usage is TRBV14 and J usage is TRBJ2-7; a weak D match, TRBD1 (6 bases). CDR3 length equals 14 residues. The germline gives CDR1 SGHDN, CDR2 FVKESK. The germline V and J ends were trimmed by 4 bases and 6 bases, with 16 bases remaining between them. CDR3 nucleotide sequence: TGTGCCAGCAGCCCCTCGGGCAGGGGCCCCGAGCAGTACTTC. Protein sequence: CASSPSGRGPEQYF.

The gene calls are TRBV19 and TRBJ2-5; TRBD1 matches 12 bases. The length of the CDR3 is 16 residues. Germline loops: CDR1 LNHDA, CDR2 SQIVND (reference sequence). The V gene end was trimmed by 5 bases and the J gene end by 3 bases; junction bases not matched to a gene: 7. The CDR3: CASSPGDRGRKETQYF. The CDR3, as DNA: TGTGCCAGTAGTCCGGGGGACAGGGGGCGAAAAGAGACCCAGTACTTC. Filled out from reference TRBV19 and TRBJ2-5, the complete variable domain reads DGGITQSPKYLFRKEGQNVTLSCEQNLNHDAMYWYRQDPGQGLRLIYYSQIVNDFQKGDIAEGYSVSREKKESFPLTVTSAQKNPTAFYLCASSPGDRGRKETQYFGPGTRLLVL.

This clone has just one count. The J gene is TRBJ2-3, the V gene TRBV11-2; possible D gene TRBD1, 6 bases. This CDR3 comprises 18 residues. V lost 1 base, J lost 1 base, and 18 bases lay in between. Germline-derived CDR1 and CDR2 are SGHAT and FQNNGV. For the CDR3, the DNA is TGTGCCAGCAGCTTAGGGCGCAGGGGATATGGGGGCACAGATACGCAGTATTTT. Protein sequence: CASSLGRRGYGGTDTQYF.